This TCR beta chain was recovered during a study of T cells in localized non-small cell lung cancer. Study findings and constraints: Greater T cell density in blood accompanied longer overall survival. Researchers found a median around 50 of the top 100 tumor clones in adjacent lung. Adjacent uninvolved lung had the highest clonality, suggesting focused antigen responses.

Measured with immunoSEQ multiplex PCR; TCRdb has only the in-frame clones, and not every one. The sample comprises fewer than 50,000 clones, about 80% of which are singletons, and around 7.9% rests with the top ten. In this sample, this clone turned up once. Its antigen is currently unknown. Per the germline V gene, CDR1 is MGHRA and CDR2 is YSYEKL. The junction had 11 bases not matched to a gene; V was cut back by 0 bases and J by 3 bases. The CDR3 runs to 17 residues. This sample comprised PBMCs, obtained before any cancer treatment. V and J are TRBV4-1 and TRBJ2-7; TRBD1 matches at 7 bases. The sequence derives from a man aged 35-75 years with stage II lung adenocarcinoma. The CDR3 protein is CASSQEPPGTEGYEQYF. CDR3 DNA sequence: TGCGCCAGCAGCCAAGAGCCCCCAGGGACAGAGGGCTACGAGCAGTACTTC.